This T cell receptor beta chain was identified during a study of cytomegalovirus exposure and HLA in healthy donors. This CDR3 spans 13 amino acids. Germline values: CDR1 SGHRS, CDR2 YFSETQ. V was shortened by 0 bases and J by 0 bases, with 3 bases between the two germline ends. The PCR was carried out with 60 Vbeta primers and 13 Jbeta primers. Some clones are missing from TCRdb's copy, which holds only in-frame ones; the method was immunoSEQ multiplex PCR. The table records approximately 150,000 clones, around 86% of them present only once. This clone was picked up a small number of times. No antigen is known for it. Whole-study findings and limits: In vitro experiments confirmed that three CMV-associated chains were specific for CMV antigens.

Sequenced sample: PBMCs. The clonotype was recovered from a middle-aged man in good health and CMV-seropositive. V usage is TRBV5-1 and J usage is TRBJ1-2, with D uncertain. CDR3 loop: CASSLGANYGYTF. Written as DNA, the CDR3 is TGCGCCAGCAGCTTGGGAGCTAACTATGGCTACACCTTC. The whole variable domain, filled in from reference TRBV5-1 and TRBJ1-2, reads KAGVTQTPRYLIKTRGQQVTLSCSPISGHRSVSWYQQTPGQGLQFLFEYFSETQRNKGNFPGRFSGRQFSNSRSEMNVSTLELGDSALYLCASSLGANYGYTFGSGTRLTVV.